This T cell receptor (beta chain) is from a study of immune heterogeneity within non-small cell lung tumors. Study overall: Of the tumors, several were squamous cell, 10 non-squamous, and 1 not otherwise specified.

To note about this clonotype: Its antigen is undetermined.

CDR3 of TCR beta was amplified by multiplex PCR that used 32 V and 13 J primers. TCRdb re-derived calls from the multiplex PCR reads in MiXCR, one entry per CDR3 protein. The data show under 14,000 distinct CDR3 sequences, with roughly a fifth seen just once and roughly 3.8% held by the top ten. Study-wide findings and caveats: The high-frequency T-cell receptor beta clonotypes mostly did not match up between individual patients. Alongside site-unique high-frequency clones, identical dominant CDR3 beta clonotypes recurred across tumor sites within a patient.

The authors used 550 to 750 ng of bulk tumor genomic DNA per sample as template. Surgical sampling yielded several biopsies per primary tumor (spaced far apart). Enrolled individuals presented with untreated, newly diagnosed non-small cell lung cancer and received curative surgery. Trimming left V 0 bases short and J 4 bases short, with 10 bases between. CDR3 size: 14 residues. Germline lookup yields CDR1 MGHRA and CDR2 YSYEKL. The source of this sequence is a man aged 60-69 years with non-small cell lung cancer. The gene calls are TRBV4-1 and TRBJ2-7; D is unresolved. Sequenced sample: lung tumor tissue. The CDR3 DNA sequence: TGCGCCAGCAGCCAAGATAAGGCGAGGTACGAGCAGTACTTC. This encodes CASSQDKARYEQYF.